This T cell receptor (beta chain) stems from a study of blood T cell repertoires in COVID-19 (dated by TCRdb to 2019 to 2021). As for the study more broadly: Collaborator samples came from the United States, Italy and Spain and covered acute and convalescent phases of COVID-19. A de-identified subject ID, COVID-19 status, age in years and sex were almost always included in the sample metadata. Deeply sampled blood TCRbeta repertoires from subjects exposed to, actively infected with, or recovered from COVID-19 were included in the dataset. The samples were drawn from the first 160 participants of the ongoing ImmuneRACE study and from about 1,200 subjects provided by 6 global collaborators. The repertoires were released in a freely available public database meant as a resource for research on the immune response to SARS-CoV-2. Where available, HLA class I and class II types were taken from metadata supplied by the sample provider and were not determined by assay-based typing. The prospective study material was composed of cDNA or gDNA derived from T cells, B-cell-depleted T cells, or PBMCs.

CDR1 and CDR2, looked up from the germline V gene (reference sequence), are SEHNR and FQNEAQ. The CDR3 contains 16 residues, cysteine and phenylalanine counted. Only the CDR3 DNA stays, 48 bases, in frame from base 1. V gives up 1 base and J gives up 4 bases, and the segment between their germline ends measures 17 bases. Results the study describes overall, beyond this receptor: Clinical and demographic metadata were provided uncurated, with the amount varying by source and participant.

The immunoSEQ Assay, a bias-controlled multiplex PCR, was used to amplify TCRbeta CDR3 regions from genomic DNA. Per the authors' processing: Within the assay, amplification of reference gene primers was used to estimate how many nucleated cells each sample contained. To quantify the absolute abundance of each unique TCRbeta CDR3 rearrangement, sequence reads were collapsed and filtered. For each sample, productive Simpson clonality was calculated as the square root of Simpson's diversity index over productive rearrangements. Entries here come from immuneACCESS through TCRdb and include only in-frame sequences with V and J called. Some clones fail to appear in such tables; in the studies checked, an unresolved V gene covers under half of the shortfall, and the cause of the remainder is unknown. V, J and clone size derive from that table, while D and trimming were established from the DNA sequence. The sample table shows about 150,000 clones, and more than 75% are seen once. The ten biggest clones cover about 4% of the sample.

Each collaborating institution followed its own protocols to collect whole blood in K2EDTA tubes. Collaborator samples were shipped for TCRbeta analysis as frozen whole blood, isolated PBMCs, or DNA extracted from either sample type. This clone appeared once. Its antigen is not yet known. It has no much larger one-base neighbor in the sample; base qualities were not kept. The chain is encoded by TRBV7-9 joined to TRBJ2-7; matching of 5 bases hints at TRBD1 as the D gene. The sequencing sample was made of peripheral blood. This sequence was found in a man in his 60s with acute or convalescent COVID-19. The CDR3 protein is CASSLGTGPVGYEQYF. Here is the DNA: TGTGCCAGCAGCTTAGGAACAGGTCCTGTGGGGTACGAGCAGTACTTC.